This T cell receptor beta chain was recorded in a study of blood T cell repertoires in COVID-19 (dated by TCRdb to the early 2020s). The study in broad terms: Collaborator samples came from the United States, Italy and Spain and covered acute and convalescent phases of COVID-19. Deeply sampled blood TCRbeta repertoires from subjects exposed to, actively infected with, or recovered from COVID-19 were included in the dataset. The repertoires were released in a freely available public database meant as a resource for research on the immune response to SARS-CoV-2. The prospective study material was composed of cDNA or gDNA derived from T cells, B-cell-depleted T cells, or PBMCs. The samples were drawn from two sources: the first 160 participants of the ongoing ImmuneRACE study, and 1,200 or so subjects contributed by 6 global collaborators. Where HLA class I and class II types were available, the types were taken from metadata supplied by the sample provider, not from assay-based typing. The sample metadata nearly always contained a de-identified subject ID, COVID-19 status, age in years and sex.

At one collaborating source in Seattle, patients were enrolled during active infection and were followed longitudinally through the course of disease. Collaborating institutions collected whole blood in K2EDTA tubes following their own protocols. Collaborator samples were shipped for TCRbeta analysis as frozen whole blood, isolated PBMCs, or DNA extracted from either sample type. CDR1 is given as SGHAT and CDR2 as FQNNGV, both from the germline V gene. The CDR3 measures 15 amino acids from cysteine to phenylalanine. Here the CDR3 DNA is all that survives: 45 bases in frame from base 1. V was cut back by 3 bases and J by 0 bases, leaving a gap of 6 bases between them. General findings and caveats noted by the study authors: The quantity of clinical and demographic metadata differed by source and by participant and was supplied without curation.

Concerning this clone itself: Its antigen is still unknown. No base quality information exists; no much larger clone differs at one position.

The immunoSEQ Assay, a bias-controlled multiplex PCR, was used to amplify TCRbeta CDR3 regions from genomic DNA. In the paper's pipeline: Nucleated cell counts per sample were estimated from amplification of reference gene primers within the assay. To quantify the absolute abundance of each unique TCRbeta CDR3 rearrangement, sequence reads were collapsed and filtered. For each sample, productive Simpson clonality was calculated as the square root of Simpson's diversity index across productive rearrangements. Drawn from immuneACCESS, this table holds only the in-frame rearrangements with V and J called that TCRdb kept. Clones are partly lost; checked studies trace under half to an unresolved V gene and leave the rest unexplained. The V and J calls and clone size come from that table; D and trimming were worked out from the DNA. Here the sample has roughly 170,000 clones; 60% to 85% occur a single time. In total, the top ten clones hold roughly 8% of the sample.

The chain joins TRBV11-2 to TRBJ2-6; matching of 5 bases hints at TRBD2 as the D gene. Sample: peripheral blood. The origin of this receptor is a woman aged 55-70 years with COVID-19, enrolled during active disease. The CDR3 region reads CASSFRGSGANVLTF. The sequenced DNA is TGTGCCAGCAGCTTTCGGGGCTCTGGGGCCAACGTCCTGACTTTC.